This record concerns one T cell receptor beta chain sequence. Its antigen is still unknown. These data are taken from a study of T cells in localized non-small cell lung cancer. Germline V gene sequence: CDR1 MNHNS, CDR2 SASEGT. The CDR3 has 14 residues. The V segment lost 10 bases and the J segment 5 bases; nucleotides outside the gene matches: 11. Study-wide results and limits: Of the tissues analyzed, uninvolved adjacent lung showed maximal T cell clonality, greater than tumor.

Libraries were prepared by immunoSEQ multiplex PCR; TCRdb keeps only in-frame clonotypes and omits some of them. The profile shows tens of thousands of clones, more than 75% of them singletons. The material was peripheral blood, obtained before any cancer treatment. V gene TRBV6-1 combines with J gene TRBJ2-1; 7 positions agree with TRBD1. This TCR derives from a woman aged 35-75 years with stage I squamous cell lung carcinoma. CDR3 loop: CATEPRDRNNEQFF. CDR3 bases: TGTGCCACCGAACCCCGGGACAGAAACAATGAGCAGTTCTTC.